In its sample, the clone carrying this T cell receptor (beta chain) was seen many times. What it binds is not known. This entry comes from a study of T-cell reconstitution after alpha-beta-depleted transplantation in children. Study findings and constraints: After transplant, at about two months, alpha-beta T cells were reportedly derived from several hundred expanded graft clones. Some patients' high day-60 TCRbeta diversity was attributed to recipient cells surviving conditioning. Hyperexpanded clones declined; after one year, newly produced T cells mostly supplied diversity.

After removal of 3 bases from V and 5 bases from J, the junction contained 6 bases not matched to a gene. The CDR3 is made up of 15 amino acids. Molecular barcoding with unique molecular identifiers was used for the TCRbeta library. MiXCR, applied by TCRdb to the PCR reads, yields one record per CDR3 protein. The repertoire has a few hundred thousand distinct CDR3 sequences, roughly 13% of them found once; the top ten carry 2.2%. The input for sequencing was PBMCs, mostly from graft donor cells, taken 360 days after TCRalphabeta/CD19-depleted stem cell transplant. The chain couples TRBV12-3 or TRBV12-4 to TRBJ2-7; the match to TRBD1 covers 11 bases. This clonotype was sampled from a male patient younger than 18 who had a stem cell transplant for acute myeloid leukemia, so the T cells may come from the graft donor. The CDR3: CASSLPGQGVHEQYF. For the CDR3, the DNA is TGTGCCAGCAGTTTGCCGGGACAGGGGGTCCACGAGCAGTACTTC.